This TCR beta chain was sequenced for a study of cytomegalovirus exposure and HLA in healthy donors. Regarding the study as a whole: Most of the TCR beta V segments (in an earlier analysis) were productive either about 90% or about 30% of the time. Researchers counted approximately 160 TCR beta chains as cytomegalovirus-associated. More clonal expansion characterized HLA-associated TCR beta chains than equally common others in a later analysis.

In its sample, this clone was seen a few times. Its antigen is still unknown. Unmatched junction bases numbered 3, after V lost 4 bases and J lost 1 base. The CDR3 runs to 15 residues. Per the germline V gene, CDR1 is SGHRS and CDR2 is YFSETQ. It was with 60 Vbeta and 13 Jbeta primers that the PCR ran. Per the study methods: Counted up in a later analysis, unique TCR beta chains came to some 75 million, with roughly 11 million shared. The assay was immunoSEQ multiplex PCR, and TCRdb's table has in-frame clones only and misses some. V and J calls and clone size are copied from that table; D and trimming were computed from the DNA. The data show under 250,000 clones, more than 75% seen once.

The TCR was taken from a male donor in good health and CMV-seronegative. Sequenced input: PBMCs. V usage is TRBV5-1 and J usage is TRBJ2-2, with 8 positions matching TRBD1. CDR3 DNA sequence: TGCGCCAGCAGCCCAGGGACAGGGAACACCGGGGAGCTGTTTTTT. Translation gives CASSPGTGNTGELFF.